Listed below are T cell receptor beta chains from one sample, sequenced in a study of immune evolution from preneoplasia to lung adenocarcinoma. Profiling relied on immunoSEQ multiplex PCR, and the TCRdb table lists in-frame clones only, not all of them. The sample contains about 6,300 clones, 60% to 80% of which appear only once. The material sequenced was FFPE minimally invasive lung adenocarcinoma tissue. These TCRs come from an older person with lung adenocarcinoma. Both conserved end residues are part of each CDR3. The D gene is left open where the match is weak. Clone sizes are given selectively: once, few, many, or a class where the clone is expanded.

D gene	clone size	J gene	V gene	CDR3 DNA	CDR3 protein
.	.	TRBJ2-5	TRBV11-3	TGTGCCAGCAGCTCACATGACGGGTACCAAGAGACCCAGTACTTC	CASSSHDGYQETQYF
TRBD1	few	TRBJ1-2	TRBV7-2	TGTGCCAGCAGCCGCATCGGGACAGCGTATGGCTACACCTTC	CASSRIGTAYGYTF
TRBD1	.	TRBJ1-5	TRBV6-5	TGTGCCAGCAACGAGGGACAGAACAATCAGCCCCAGCATTTT	CASNEGQNNQPQHF
.	.	TRBJ2-3	TRBV29-1	TGCAGCGTTGACGCGAGGGATCCCACAGATACGCAGTATTTT	CSVDARDPTDTQYF
.	.	TRBJ2-7	TRBV14	TGTGCCAGCAGCCAAGATCTGACACCTACCTACGAGCAGTACTTC	CASSQDLTPTYEQYF
TRBD1	.	TRBJ1-1	TRBV30	TGTGCCTGGAGTTCGACAGGGGAGTCTGAAGCTTTCTTT	CAWSSTGESEAFF
TRBD1	.	TRBJ2-5	TRBV10-3	TGTGCCATCAGTGAGGGACAGGGGCCCCAAGAGACCCAGTACTTC	CAISEGQGPQETQYF
.	.	TRBJ2-5	TRBV20-1	TGCAGTGCGGGTTTGGAGACCCAGTACTTC	CSAGLETQYF
TRBD1	.	TRBJ2-1	TRBV10-3	TGTGCCATCAATAGACAGGGGGCCACCGAGCAGTTCTTC	CAINRQGATEQFF
TRBD1	few	TRBJ1-2	TRBV19	TGTACCGTCGTACAGGGGAACTATGGCTACACCTTC	CTVVQGNYGYTF
.	.	TRBJ2-5	TRBV4-2	TGTGCCAGCAGCTTGGATCAGGAGACCCAGTACTTC	CASSLDQETQYF
.	.	TRBJ2-1	TRBV14	TGTGCCAGCAGCCAAGATCTACGGCTAGGCGGCCGGTTCTTC	CASSQDLRLGGRFF
.	once	TRBJ2-7	TRBV9	TGTGCCAGCAGCGTAGATCCGGACTACGAGCAGTACTTC	CASSVDPDYEQYF
.	few	TRBJ2-7	TRBV11-2	TGTGCCAGCAGCTGGGGGCGGGGATCCCCCTACGAGCAGTACTTC	CASSWGRGSPYEQYF
.	.	TRBJ2-1	TRBV2	TGTGCCAGCAGACTCGACAGCTCGGCCCTCAACAATGAGCAGTTCTTC	CASRLDSSALNNEQFF
TRBD1	.	TRBJ1-4	TRBV5-1	TGCGCCAGCAGCCTGACAGGGGGACCAACTAATGAAAAACTGTTTTTT	CASSLTGGPTNEKLFF
TRBD2	.	TRBJ2-7	TRBV29-1	TGCAGCGTTGAGGAACAGGGGACTAGCGGGAGGTACGAGCAGTACTTC	CSVEEQGTSGRYEQYF
TRBD1	.	TRBJ2-5	TRBV7-9	TGTGCCAGCAGCTCCCCCCCGAGGGGGCGACAAGAGACCCAGTACTTC	CASSSPPRGRQETQYF
TRBD2	.	TRBJ2-3	TRBV19	TGTGCCAGTAGTAGCTGGACTAGCCCGCTGGATACGCAGTATTTT	CASSSWTSPLDTQYF
.	.	TRBJ2-5	TRBV10-3	TGTGCCATCAGTGGGCAGGGTACAGAGACCCAGTACTTC	CAISGQGTETQYF
TRBD2	.	TRBJ2-2	TRBV30	TGTGCCCGCGGACCGACTAGCCTAAACACCGGGGAGCTGCTTTTT	CARGPTSLNTGELLF
.	.	TRBJ2-1	TRBV28	TGTGCCAGCAGTCCCTCCAAAGCGAGAGGCAATGAGCAGTTCTTC	CASSPSKARGNEQFF
.	few	TRBJ1-2	TRBV7-9	TGTGCCAGCAGCTCCCGAGCCTCCCCACCCTACTATGGCTACACCTTC	CASSSRASPPYYGYTF
.	.	TRBJ2-7	TRBV5-5	TGTGCCAGCAGCTTGGAGCCAGGGGCTGCCTACGAGCAGTACTTC	CASSLEPGAAYEQYF
TRBD2	.	TRBJ2-7	TRBV27	TGTGCCAGCAGTCCTGGGACTAGCGGCTCCTACGAGCAGTACTTC	CASSPGTSGSYEQYF
.	.	TRBJ2-5	TRBV7-9	TGTGCCAGCAGCAACCGGGACGGCTACCAAGAGACCCAGTACTTC	CASSNRDGYQETQYF
.	.	TRBJ1-4	TRBV11-2	TGTGCCAGCAGCTACTTCCTCAAACAGGGAAAACTGTTTTTT	CASSYFLKQGKLFF
.	few	TRBJ1-3	TRBV28	TGTGCCAGCAGTTCTCACCCGGGAGGTGGAAACACCATATATTTT	CASSSHPGGGNTIYF
.	.	TRBJ2-5	TRBV29-1	TGCAGCGCCGCACGGGGTGGGACGGTACAAGAGACCCAGTACTTC	CSAARGGTVQETQYF
.	.	TRBJ2-1	TRBV20-1	TGCAGTGCTAGATGGAGCAATGAGCAGTTCTTC	CSARWSNEQFF
.	.	TRBJ2-3	TRBV30	TGTGCCTGGAGTAGGGTTGAGCCAGATACGCAGTATTTT	CAWSRVEPDTQYF
.	once	TRBJ1-1	TRBV6-5	TGTGCCAGCAGTGGTACTAACACTGAAGCTTTCTTT	CASSGTNTEAFF
.	.	TRBJ2-1	TRBV6-6	TGTGCCAGCAGTTACACTCGCTCACAGGTCCTTCCTGAGCAGTTCTTC	CASSYTRSQVLPEQFF
.	once	TRBJ2-3	TRBV5-1	TGCGCCAGCAGCTCAGGTGCCCAGCCAGCCGCCACAGATACGCAGTATTTT	CASSSGAQPAATDTQYF
.	.	TRBJ2-1	TRBV10-3	TGTGCCATCAGTGAAATCCTGGGTGAGCAGTTCTTC	CAISEILGEQFF
.	.	TRBJ1-1	TRBV18	TGTGCCAGCTCCCTGGGGGGGGGCGCTGAAGCTTTCTTT	CASSLGGGAEAFF
.	.	TRBJ1-4	TRBV7-9	TGTGCCAGCAGCTTACGGGGGAATCCCAATGAAAAACTGTTTTTT	CASSLRGNPNEKLFF
.	.	TRBJ2-3	TRBV7-2	TGTGCCAGCAGCTTAGACCCGAGGGCAGATACGCAGTATTTT	CASSLDPRADTQYF
.	.	TRBJ2-1	TRBV6-6	TGTGCCAGCAGCAGGGATTCTTGGTATGAGCAGTTCTTC	CASSRDSWYEQFF
TRBD1	.	TRBJ1-2	TRBV7-6	TGTGCCAGCAGCTTACTGGGGGCAGGGGGGGAGTATGGCTACACCTTC	CASSLLGAGGEYGYTF
TRBD1	.	TRBJ1-4	TRBV25-1	TGTGCCACCAACTCGGGACAGGGAAGAAAACTGTTTTTT	CATNSGQGRKLFF
.	.	TRBJ1-5	TRBV30	TGTGCCTGGAGTAACGGGGGACCCGGTCAGCCCCAGCATTTT	CAWSNGGPGQPQHF
.	.	TRBJ2-1	TRBV6-1	TGTGCCAGCTTAGGGTTGGGGAATGAGCAGTTCTTC	CASLGLGNEQFF
.	.	TRBJ2-2	TRBV9	TGTGCCAGCAGCGTAGCCCCCGGGGAGCTGTTTTTT	CASSVAPGELFF
TRBD2	.	TRBJ2-3	TRBV9	TGTGCCAGCAGCGTAGCTGGACTAGCATCAGATACGCAGTATTTT	CASSVAGLASDTQYF
.	.	TRBJ2-5	TRBV6-6	TGTGCCAGCAGTCCCATCCCAGGGCTGGGGGAAGAGACCCAGTACTTC	CASSPIPGLGEETQYF
TRBD2	.	TRBJ2-3	TRBV6-1	TGTGCCAGCTACGCTAGCGGGGTTTGGGGAGATACGCAGTATTTT	CASYASGVWGDTQYF